This T cell receptor (beta chain) was recorded in a study of blood T cell repertoires in COVID-19 (dated by TCRdb to about 2020). In terms of the full investigation: Samples covering the acute and convalescent phases of COVID-19 were provided by collaborators in the United States, Italy and Spain. The material from the prospective study consisted of cDNA or gDNA derived from T cells, B-cell-depleted T cells, or PBMCs. Deeply sampled blood TCRbeta repertoires from subjects exposed to, actively infected with, or recovered from COVID-19 were included in the dataset. The repertoires were made available in a free public database intended to serve as a resource for research on the immune response to SARS-CoV-2. The samples were drawn from two sources: the first 160 participants of the ongoing ImmuneRACE study, and about 1,300 subjects contributed by 6 global collaborators. Sample metadata almost always included a de-identified subject ID, COVID-19 status, age in years and sex. Where available, HLA class I and class II types were obtained from metadata supplied by the sample provider rather than from assay-based typing. The study at large found these results: How much clinical and demographic metadata was included differed by source and by participant, and the metadata was provided uncurated.

TCRbeta CDR3 regions were amplified from genomic DNA by means of the immunoSEQ Assay, a bias-controlled multiplex PCR. The source study handled its data this way. Nucleated cell counts per sample were estimated from amplification of reference gene primers within the assay. Sequence reads were collapsed and filtered to measure the absolute abundance of every unique TCRbeta CDR3 rearrangement. For each sample, productive Simpson clonality was calculated by taking the square root of Simpson's diversity index across productive rearrangements. The table comes from immuneACCESS by way of TCRdb, which keeps in-frame sequences with V and J called. Part of the clones is missing from these tables; in studies checked, under half for an unresolved V gene and the rest for unknown reasons. The V and J calls and the clone size are those of that table, but D and trimming were determined from the DNA. Counted in this sample were about 390,000 clones; around 87% of them appeared once. The leading ten clones occupy over 2% of the sample.

One collaborating source in Seattle enrolled patients during active infection and followed them longitudinally through the course of disease. Whole blood was collected in K2EDTA tubes by collaborating institutions according to the institutions' own protocols. For TCRbeta analysis, collaborators shipped samples in one of three forms: frozen whole blood, isolated PBMCs, or DNA extracted from either of those sample types. Remarks on this clone: The antigen it binds to is not known. Base qualities are missing; no much larger clone stands one base away.

According to the germline V gene, CDR1 reads SGHTA and CDR2 reads FQGNSA. Here V drops 5 bases and J drops 6 bases, and the junction holds 5 bases not matched to any gene. CDR3 length: 14 amino acids, cysteine to phenylalanine. Only CDR3 DNA is held: 42 bases, read in frame from base 1. The chain is assembled from TRBV7-2 and TRBJ1-4; a stretch of 8 junction bases matches TRBD1. The sequenced sample was peripheral blood. This TCR was recovered from a woman in her sixties or seventies with COVID-19, enrolled during active disease. The CDR3 corresponds to CASSPQGADEKLFF. Read as DNA, the sequence is TGTGCCAGCAGCCCCCAGGGGGCTGATGAAAAACTGTTTTTT.